The present TCR beta chain was sequenced within a study of T-cell memory formation after mild COVID-19. Broader study findings: Shrinking CD4+ clones were chiefly CM and EM; CD8+ ones were chiefly EMRA. The appearance of some responding clones in pre-infection memory suggested that cross-reactive memory joined. Still unconfirmed is whether the second-wave clones peaking on day 37 recognized SARS-CoV-2.

Germline CDR1 SNHLY, CDR2 FYNNEI. CDR3 size: 15 residues. Trimming cost V 1 base and J 4 bases, with 11 bases left between them. This clonotype was counted between two and nine times. The antigen remains undetermined. TCRdb processed the 5' RACE reads anew with MiXCR; each CDR3 protein has one entry. Among hundreds of thousands of distinct CDR3 sequences listed, more than 15% were seen once. This clonotype was obtained from a man aged 18 to 29 who had mild COVID-19 (a few samples of this study predate the infection). Cell type and time point are not known. Material for sequencing was PBMCs or a T cell subset sorted from them (not recorded which). V gene TRBV2 combines with J gene TRBJ1-5, with D maybe TRBD1 (5 bases). In nucleotides, the CDR3 is TGTGCCAGCAGTGAAGGGAGCCGGGGGAATCAGCCCCAGCATTTT. This codes for CASSEGSRGNQPQHF. Filled out from reference TRBV2 and TRBJ1-5, the complete variable domain reads EPEVTQTPSHQVTQMGQEVILRCVPISNHLYFYWYRQILGQKVEFLVSFYNNEISEKSEIFDDQFSVERPDGSNFTLKIRSTKLEDSAMYFCASSEGSRGNQPQHFGDGTRLSIL.